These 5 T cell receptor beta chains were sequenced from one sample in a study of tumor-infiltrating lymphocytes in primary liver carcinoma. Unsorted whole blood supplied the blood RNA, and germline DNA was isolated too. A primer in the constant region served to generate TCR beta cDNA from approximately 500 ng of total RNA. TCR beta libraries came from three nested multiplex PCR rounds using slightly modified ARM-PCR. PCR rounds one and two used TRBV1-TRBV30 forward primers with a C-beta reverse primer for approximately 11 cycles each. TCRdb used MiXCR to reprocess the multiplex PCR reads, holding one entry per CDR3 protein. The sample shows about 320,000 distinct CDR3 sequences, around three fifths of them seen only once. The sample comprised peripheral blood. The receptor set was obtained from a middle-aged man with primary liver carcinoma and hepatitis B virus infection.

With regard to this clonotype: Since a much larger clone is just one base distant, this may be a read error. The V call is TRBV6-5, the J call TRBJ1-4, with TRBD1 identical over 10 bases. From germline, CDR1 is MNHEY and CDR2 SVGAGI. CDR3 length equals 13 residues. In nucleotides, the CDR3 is TGTGCCGGCAGCCTCAGGACAGGGGGGAAACTGTTTTTT. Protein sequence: CAGSLRTGGKLFF.

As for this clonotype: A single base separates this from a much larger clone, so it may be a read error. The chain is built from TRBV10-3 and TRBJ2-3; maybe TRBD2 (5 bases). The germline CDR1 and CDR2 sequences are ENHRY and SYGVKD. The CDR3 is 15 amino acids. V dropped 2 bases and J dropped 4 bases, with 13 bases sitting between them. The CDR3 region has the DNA TGTGCCATCAGTGAGACACTCTTGGAGGCAGATACGCAGTATTTT. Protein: CAISETLLEADTQYF.

The CDR3 region has the DNA TGTGCCAGCAGTCAAGGTGGCAGGGACTATACAGATACGCAGTATTTT. Protein sequence: CASSQGGRDYTDTQYF. The chain employs TRBV5-5 and TRBJ2-3, with 7 bases matching TRBD2. V shed 5 bases, J shed 3 bases, and the junction held 12 bases outside the gene matches. CDR1 SGHKS and CDR2 YYEKEE come from the germline V gene (reference sequence). The CDR3 spans 16 residues.

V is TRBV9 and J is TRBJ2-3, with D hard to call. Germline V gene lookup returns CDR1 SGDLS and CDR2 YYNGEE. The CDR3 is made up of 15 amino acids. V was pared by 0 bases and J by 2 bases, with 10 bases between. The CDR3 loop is CASSVGLGNTDTQYF. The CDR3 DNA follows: TGTGCCAGCAGCGTAGGCCTAGGGAACACAGATACGCAGTATTTT. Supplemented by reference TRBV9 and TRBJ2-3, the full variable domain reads DSGVTQTPKHLITATGQRVTLRCSPRSGDLSVYWYQQSLDQGLQFLIQYYNGEERAKGNILERFSAQQFPDLHSELNLSSLELGDSALYFCASSVGLGNTDTQYFGPGTRLTVL.

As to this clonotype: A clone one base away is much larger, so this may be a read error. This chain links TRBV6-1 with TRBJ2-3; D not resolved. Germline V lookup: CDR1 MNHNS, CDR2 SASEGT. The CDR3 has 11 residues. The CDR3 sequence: CARSGMNTQYF. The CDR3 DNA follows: TGTGCCAGAAGTGGAATGAATACGCAGTATTTT.